The 18 T cell receptor beta chains presented below share a single source sample, sequenced in a study of OX40 agonist ivuxolimab in advanced cancers. Using immunoSEQ multiplex PCR, the repertoire was profiled, and TCRdb retains in-frame clones only, with some absent. Among tens of thousands of clones listed, 91% were seen once. The sequences come from CD4+ or CD8+ T cells sorted from blood, collected in a trial of the OX40 agonist ivuxolimab. Every receptor here comes from an adult with an advanced solid tumor such as melanoma, head and neck, liver or kidney cancer.

V usage is TRBV28 and J usage is TRBJ2-7, with 8 bases identical to TRBD1. Germline V gene lookup returns CDR1 MDHEN and CDR2 SYDVKM. The CDR3 loop spans 15 amino acids. V shed 3 bases and J 1 base; nucleotides not matched to a gene: 5. This CDR3 reads CASSFRGQASYEQYF. In DNA, the CDR3 is TGTGCCAGCAGTTTCCGGGGACAGGCTTCCTACGAGCAGTACTTC.

The chain has TRBV4-3 and TRBJ2-5; 8 bases fit TRBD1. Germline V gene data show CDR1 as LGHNA and CDR2 as YSLEER. J was trimmed by 1 base and V by 0 bases; bases with no gene match: 4. The CDR3 contains 16 residues. The CDR3 coding sequence is TGCGCCAGCAGCCAAGATCCTGGGACAGGCCAAGAGACCCAGTACTTC. It encodes CASSQDPGTGQETQYF.

Within the sample, this clone is medium-sized. The chain joins TRBV13 to TRBJ2-7; no firm D call. The V gene lost 0 bases and the J gene lost 7 bases, with 13 bases spanning the gap. From germline, CDR1 is PRHDT and CDR2 FYEKMQ (reference sequence). CDR3 length: 14 residues. The CDR3 loop reads CASSLGLGLGEQYF. CDR3 DNA sequence: TGTGCCAGCAGCTTAGGCCTCGGTCTTGGAGAGCAGTACTTC.

The J gene is TRBJ2-1, the V gene TRBV7-9, with 7 bases identical to TRBD1. V trimming: 5 bases; J trimming: 5 bases; junction bases outside the gene matches: 9. Germline V gene data show CDR1 as SEHNR and CDR2 as FQNEAQ (reference sequence). The CDR3 length is 15 residues. In DNA form, the CDR3 reads TGTGCCAGCAGCCTCACCCAGGGGGTCCACAATGAGCAGTTCTTC. Its translation: CASSLTQGVHNEQFF.

The chain has TRBV5-6 and TRBJ2-7, with 10 bases aligning to TRBD2. The CDR3 loop spans 15 amino acids. Losses at the gene ends were 0 bases for V and 6 bases for J; bases not matched to a gene: 6. From germline, CDR1 is SGHDT and CDR2 YYEEEE. DNA for the CDR3: TGTGCCAGCAGCTTGGGCAGCGGGGGGGCTGGCGAGCAGTACTTC. Its protein is CASSLGSGGAGEQYF.

V and J are TRBV29-1 and TRBJ2-3; a weak D match, TRBD1 (6 bases). Germline V gene sequence: CDR1 SQVTM, CDR2 ANQGSEA. V dropped 7 bases and J dropped 4 bases, with 18 bases sitting between them. The length of the CDR3 is 14 residues. This CDR3 reads CSANEWGPPDTQYF. The CDR3 DNA follows: TGCAGCGCCAACGAATGGGGGCCCCCAGATACGCAGTATTTT.

This sequence joins TRBV7-9 and TRBJ1-1; D is unresolved. V was pared by 1 base and J by 3 bases, with 9 bases between. CDR1 and CDR2 from the germline V gene are SEHNR and FQNEAQ (reference sequence). The CDR3 runs to 14 residues. CDR3: CASSLGVGYTEAFF. The CDR3 DNA reads as TGTGCCAGCAGCTTAGGGGTGGGGTACACTGAAGCTTTCTTT.

The chain links TRBV4-2 to TRBJ2-1; D is perhaps TRBD2 (7 bases). V was cut by 4 bases and J by 5 bases, with 12 bases left in between. The CDR3 is made up of 14 amino acids. Germline V gene data show CDR1 as LGHNA and CDR2 as YNFKEQ. Here the CDR3 DNA reads TGTGCCAGCAGCCTAGGGGGGGGAAACAATGAGCAGTTCTTC. It encodes CASSLGGGNNEQFF.

This clone has more than one count but fewer than ten. The chain links TRBV7-2 to TRBJ2-2; weak D call: TRBD2 (6 bases). The CDR3 is 17 amino acids. Germline lookup yields CDR1 SGHTA and CDR2 FQGNSA. The V gene lost 5 bases and the J gene lost 1 base, with 17 bases spanning the gap. CDR3 in amino acids: CASSIPRWGENTGELFF. The CDR3 DNA is TGTGCCAGCAGCATACCCCGGTGGGGGGAGAACACCGGGGAGCTGTTTTTT.

This clone is a singleton in its sample. The J gene is TRBJ2-1, the V gene TRBV7-9; TRBD2 agrees at 9 bases. V was clipped by 2 bases and J by 7 bases; unmatched bases: 9. The CDR3 covers 16 residues. Germline V gives CDR1 SEHNR, CDR2 FQNEAQ (reference sequence). The CDR3 DNA reads as TGTGCCAGCAGCTTATGGCTAGCGGGAACCCCGAATGAGCAGTTCTTC. Amino acid sequence: CASSLWLAGTPNEQFF.

This chain joins TRBV30 and TRBJ1-1; D is unresolved. V lost 4 bases to trimming and J lost 3 bases, with 9 bases between them. The CDR3 loop spans 12 amino acids. Germline V gives CDR1 GTSNPN, CDR2 SVGIG (reference sequence). The CDR3 reads CAWNYRHTEAFF. DNA of the CDR3: TGTGCCTGGAACTATAGGCACACTGAAGCTTTCTTT.

Only a few counts were recorded for this clone. The rearrangement links TRBV7-7 to TRBJ2-5; 8 positions match TRBD1. Trimming took 0 bases from V and 1 from J; bases not matched to a gene: 4. The CDR3 spans 16 residues. Germline V gene sequence: CDR1 SSHAT, CDR2 FNYEAQ (reference sequence). CDR3 in amino acids: CASSLAKGQGQETQYF. The CDR3 DNA is TGTGCCAGCAGCTTAGCGAAAGGACAGGGCCAAGAGACCCAGTACTTC.

The chain couples TRBV7-8 to TRBJ2-7; no definite D call. The CDR3 covers 16 residues. V was shortened by 1 base and J by 6 bases, with 19 bases between the two germline ends. CDR1 is SGHVS and CDR2 is FQNEAQ in the germline V gene. Here the CDR3 reads CASSLDPPLSWPEQYF. In nucleotides, the CDR3 is TGTGCCAGCAGCTTAGATCCCCCGCTTAGTTGGCCCGAGCAGTACTTC. Complete variable domain (other parts from reference TRBV7-8 and TRBJ2-7): GAGVSQSPRYKVAKRGQDVALRCDPISGHVSLFWYQQALGQGPEFLTYFQNEAQLDKSGLPSDRFFAERPEGSVSTLKIQRTQQEDSAVYLCASSLDPPLSWPEQYFGPGTRLTVT.

This rearrangement joins TRBV28 to TRBJ1-1; weak D call: TRBD1 (6 bases). Germline-derived CDR1 and CDR2 are MDHEN and SYDVKM. V lost 5 bases, J lost 0 bases, and 13 bases lay in between. There are 15 residues in the CDR3. The CDR3 region has the DNA TGTGCCAGCAGTCCGGACAGCGAGATGAACACTGAAGCTTTCTTT. It yields the protein CASSPDSEMNTEAFF.

This sequence joins TRBV9 and TRBJ1-2; tentatively, D is TRBD1 (6 bases). V was cut by 3 bases and J by 6 bases, with 15 bases left in between. Germline assignment: CDR1 SGDLS and CDR2 YYNGEE. The length of the CDR3 is 14 residues. CDR3: CASSAPGHGDGYTF. The CDR3 bases are TGTGCCAGCAGCGCCCCGGGACACGGCGATGGCTACACCTTC.

The V gene is TRBV6-5, the J gene TRBJ1-6, with D possibly TRBD1 on 5 matching bases. CDR3 length: 15 amino acids. Per germline, CDR1 MNHEY and CDR2 SVGAGI. Deletions cut 5 bases from V and 8 bases from J, with 16 bases between. DNA for the CDR3: TGTGCCAGCAGTCCACGGACATTCTTGGATTCACCCCTCCACTTT. Translating it yields CASSPRTFLDSPLHF.

This chain uses TRBV13 with TRBJ2-1; TRBD2 matches at 13 bases. Germline V gene data show CDR1 as PRHDT and CDR2 as FYEKMQ (reference sequence). There are 17 residues in the CDR3. V was clipped by 1 base and J by 7 bases; unmatched bases: 7. The DNA of the CDR3 is TGTGCCAGCAGCTTAGAGGGACTAGCGGGAACGGGTAATGAGCAGTTCTTC. The encoded protein is CASSLEGLAGTGNEQFF.

This rearrangement joins TRBV19 to TRBJ2-1; tentatively, D is TRBD2 (5 bases). V lost 1 base and J lost 7, with 14 bases in between. The CDR3 sequence is 15 residues long. Germline values: CDR1 LNHDA, CDR2 SQIVND (reference sequence). The CDR3 DNA reads as TGTGCCAGTAGTATAGCGGGCGGGCGGAGAAATGAGCAGTTCTTC. Protein sequence: CASSIAGGRRNEQFF. Filled out from reference TRBV19 and TRBJ2-1, the complete variable domain reads DGGITQSPKYLFRKEGQNVTLSCEQNLNHDAMYWYRQDPGQGLRLIYYSQIVNDFQKGDIAEGYSVSREKKESFPLTVTSAQKNPTAFYLCASSIAGGRRNEQFFGPGTRLTVL.